Listed below are T cell receptor beta chains from one sample, sequenced in a study of response to subunit inactivated influenza vaccine. TCRdb analysed the RT-PCR reads with MiXCR anew, one entry per CDR3 protein. The table lists fewer than 700,000 distinct CDR3 sequences, over 10% of them singletons, with about 12% in the top ten. The starting material was PBMCs from blood, obtained 35 to 45 days after vaccination. These receptors were taken from a man over 45 who received an inactivated influenza vaccine. Each CDR3 is given with its conserved first and last residue. D genes are given only for firm matches. The listing skips clone size in some rows; elsewhere it reads once, few, many or a size class.

v_gene: TRBV6-1
d_gene: TRBD2
abundance: -
j_gene: TRBJ2-4
CDR3aa: CASSTGTSSRLAKNIQYF
CDR3nt: TGTGCCAGCAGCACCGGGACTAGCAGCCGTCTAGCCAAAAACATTCAGTACTTC

v_gene: TRBV20-1
d_gene: -
abundance: -
j_gene: TRBJ1-4
CDR3aa: CSVRDEKLFF
CDR3nt: TGCAGTGTTAGGGACGAAAAACTGTTTTTT

v_gene: TRBV20-1
d_gene: -
abundance: many
j_gene: TRBJ2-1
CDR3aa: CSARDFQSNEQFF
CDR3nt: TGCAGTGCTAGAGATTTCCAGAGCAATGAGCAGTTCTTC

v_gene: TRBV3-1
d_gene: -
abundance: -
j_gene: TRBJ2-5
CDR3aa: CASSQGGPSGETQYF
CDR3nt: TGTGCCAGCAGCCAAGGCGGGCCCTCAGGAGAGACCCAGTACTTC

v_gene: TRBV20-1
d_gene: TRBD2
abundance: -
j_gene: TRBJ2-7
CDR3aa: CSARVASGRSSYEQYF
CDR3nt: TGCAGTGCTAGAGTAGCTAGCGGGAGGAGCTCCTACGAGCAGTACTTC

v_gene: TRBV7-2
d_gene: TRBD1
abundance: -
j_gene: TRBJ2-2
CDR3aa: CASSARQGPGELFF
CDR3nt: TGTGCCAGCAGCGCCCGACAGGGTCCCGGGGAGCTGTTTTTT

v_gene: TRBV11-2
d_gene: -
abundance: many
j_gene: TRBJ2-7
CDR3aa: CASSLGGLEQYF
CDR3nt: TGTGCCAGCAGCTTAGGGGGGCTCGAGCAGTACTTC

v_gene: TRBV5-1
d_gene: TRBD1
abundance: -
j_gene: TRBJ2-1
CDR3aa: CASTILRQGSDEQFF
CDR3nt: TGCGCCAGCACCATCCTCCGACAGGGTAGCGATGAGCAGTTCTTC

v_gene: TRBV5-1
d_gene: TRBD2
abundance: -
j_gene: TRBJ2-1
CDR3aa: CASSLYGGSYEQFF
CDR3nt: TGCGCCAGCAGCTTGTACGGCGGGAGTTATGAGCAGTTCTTC

v_gene: TRBV29-1
d_gene: TRBD2
abundance: few
j_gene: TRBJ2-1
CDR3aa: CSEEGTTYNEQFF
CDR3nt: TGCAGCGAGGAAGGGACTACCTACAATGAGCAGTTCTTC

v_gene: TRBV15
d_gene: TRBD1
abundance: -
j_gene: TRBJ1-4
CDR3aa: CATSRNAGTGGEKLFF
CDR3nt: TGTGCCACCAGCAGAAATGCCGGGACAGGGGGTGAAAAACTGTTTTTT

v_gene: TRBV7-9
d_gene: -
abundance: few
j_gene: TRBJ2-1
CDR3aa: CASSFQDTQFDEQFF
CDR3nt: TGTGCCAGCAGCTTCCAGGACACGCAGTTCGATGAGCAGTTCTTC

v_gene: TRBV20-1
d_gene: -
abundance: few
j_gene: TRBJ2-1
CDR3aa: CSARDDGTPYNEQFF
CDR3nt: TGCAGTGCTAGAGATGACGGGACACCTTACAATGAGCAGTTCTTC

v_gene: TRBV25-1
d_gene: -
abundance: -
j_gene: TRBJ1-6
CDR3aa: CASSGEGHSPLHF
CDR3nt: TGTGCCAGCAGTGGAGAGGGCCATTCACCCCTCCACTTT

v_gene: TRBV2
d_gene: -
abundance: -
j_gene: TRBJ2-1
CDR3aa: CASRSERLRSYNEQFF
CDR3nt: TGTGCCAGCAGGTCTGAGCGGTTACGCTCCTACAATGAGCAGTTCTTC

v_gene: TRBV20-1
d_gene: -
abundance: few
j_gene: TRBJ1-5
CDR3aa: CSARAGTLRGPQHF
CDR3nt: TGCAGTGCTAGAGCAGGGACCCTGAGGGGGCCCCAGCATTTT

v_gene: TRBV6-2/TRBV6-3
d_gene: -
abundance: few
j_gene: TRBJ2-1
CDR3aa: CASSRGLGRDRTVKAYNEQFF
CDR3nt: TGTGCCAGCAGCCGGGGCTTGGGGAGAGATCGGACAGTCAAGGCCTACAATGAGCAGTTCTTC

v_gene: TRBV29-1
d_gene: TRBD1
abundance: -
j_gene: TRBJ1-2
CDR3aa: CSVTTGGDSSHTF
CDR3nt: TGCAGCGTTACGACAGGGGGCGATTCCTCACACACCTTC

v_gene: TRBV29-1
d_gene: -
abundance: many
j_gene: TRBJ2-3
CDR3aa: CSVGPRLTSTDTQYF
CDR3nt: TGCAGCGTTGGTCCCAGATTAACTAGCACAGATACGCAGTATTTT

v_gene: TRBV11-2
d_gene: TRBD2
abundance: few
j_gene: TRBJ2-3
CDR3aa: CASSLGAGTGGTDTQYF
CDR3nt: TGTGCCAGCAGCTTAGGAGCGGGAACAGGAGGAACAGATACGCAGTATTTT

v_gene: TRBV2
d_gene: -
abundance: few
j_gene: TRBJ1-5
CDR3aa: CASSEDSPSLNQPQHF
CDR3nt: TGTGCCAGCAGTGAAGACTCCCCATCCCTCAATCAGCCCCAGCATTTT

v_gene: TRBV29-1
d_gene: -
abundance: many
j_gene: TRBJ2-2
CDR3aa: CSVASPNTGELFF
CDR3nt: TGCAGCGTTGCTTCCCCGAACACCGGGGAGCTGTTTTTT

v_gene: TRBV6-1
d_gene: -
abundance: -
j_gene: TRBJ2-3
CDR3aa: CASRSLAASTDTQYF
CDR3nt: TGTGCCAGCAGGTCACTAGCAGCTAGCACAGATACGCAGTATTTT